One and the same sample provided the 30 T cell receptor beta chains below, sequenced in a study of blood T cell repertoires in COVID-19 (dated by TCRdb to 2019 to 2021). The library was generated by the immunoSEQ multiplex PCR assay. The table was pulled from immuneACCESS by TCRdb, which kept in-frame rearrangements only. Such tables lose some clones; where checked, under half of the loss comes from unresolved V genes, and the rest has no known cause. For this sample there are roughly 120,000 clones; around nine tenths appear just once. The ten largest clones represent around 4.6% of the sample. Sequencing used peripheral blood. These receptors came from a man aged 60 to 75 with COVID-19, enrolled during active disease.

The V gene is TRBV11-3, the J gene TRBJ2-7; 8 bases are a match to TRBD1. Germline V gene sequence: CDR1 SGHNT, CDR2 YENEEA. V shed 1 base and J 3 bases; nucleotides not matched to a gene: 5. The CDR3 consists of 15 residues. The CDR3 is CASSLGGTGDYEQYF. The CDR3 bases are TGTGCCAGCAGCTTAGGGGGGACAGGCGACTACGAGCAGTACTTC. The full variable domain, completed using reference TRBV11-3 and TRBJ2-7, is EAGVVQSPRYKIIEKKQPVAFWCNPISGHNTLYWYLQNLGQGPELLIRYENEEAVDDSQLPKDRFSAERLKGVDSTLKIQPAELGDSAVYLCASSLGGTGDYEQYFGPGTRLTVT.

The genes are TRBV6-6 and TRBJ2-1; 7 positions match TRBD1. The CDR3 contains 12 residues. The V and J ends lost 5 bases and 10 bases, in that order; junction bases with no gene match: 5. Germline V gene lookup returns CDR1 MNHNY and CDR2 SVGAGI (reference sequence). The CDR3 DNA follows: TGTGCCAGCAGTCCGAGGACAGGAGAGCAGTTCTTC. Protein sequence: CASSPRTGEQFF.

The chain employs TRBV25-1 and TRBJ1-2; TRBD1 is a possible D gene (5 bases). CDR3 length: 12 amino acids. Germline loops: CDR1 MGHDK, CDR2 SYGVNS. The germline V and J ends were trimmed by 5 bases and 7 bases, with 11 bases remaining between them. As DNA, the CDR3 is TGTGCCAGCAGTCCAGGCGGGGGTGGCTACACCTTC. It codes for CASSPGGGGYTF.

CDR3 coding DNA: TGTGCCAGTACGTTGTCCCTATATAATTCACCCCTCCACTTT. The encoded protein is CASTLSLYNSPLHF. This chain connects TRBV19 to TRBJ1-6; D is uncertain. There are 14 residues in the CDR3. V was clipped by 7 bases and J by 4 bases, with 11 bases between them. The germline V gene has CDR1 LNHDA and CDR2 SQIVND (reference sequence).

CDR3 residues: CATSTRTGVRTEAFF. The CDR3 DNA follows: TGTGCCACCAGCACCCGTACAGGGGTCCGCACTGAAGCTTTCTTT. The chain joins TRBV15 to TRBJ1-1; 7 bases line up with TRBD1. V lost 4 bases to trimming and J lost 4 bases; unmatched junction nucleotides: 9. Germline V gene sequence: CDR1 LNHNV, CDR2 YYDKDF (reference sequence). The CDR3 totals 15 residues.

Many counts were recorded for this clone. This sample also contains other DNA sequences that code for the same CDR3. J is TRBJ2-1 and V is TRBV19, with TRBD1 as a possible D gene (6 bases). The length of the CDR3 is 12 residues. The germline CDR1 and CDR2 sequences are LNHDA and SQIVND (reference sequence). V dropped 1 base and J dropped 9 bases, with 7 bases sitting between them. In nucleotides, the CDR3 is TGTGCCAGTAGTATAGGAGGGGGTGAGCAGTTCTTC. It encodes CASSIGGGEQFF.

The chain couples TRBV19 to TRBJ2-3; 8 bases line up with TRBD2. The germline CDR1 and CDR2 sequences are LNHDA and SQIVND (reference sequence). Germline trimming cut 3 bases from V and 4 bases from J; bases unmatched to any gene: 6. The CDR3 consists of 15 residues. The CDR3 region has the DNA TGTGCCAGTAGTATCTCCGGACTAGCCCCAGATACGCAGTATTTT. Amino acid sequence: CASSISGLAPDTQYF.

The V and J genes are TRBV9 and TRBJ2-1; D perhaps matches TRBD1 (6 bases). The CDR3 loop spans 14 amino acids. The V end lost 4 bases, the J end lost 6 bases, and 14 bases lay between the germline ends. Germline V gene data show CDR1 as SGDLS and CDR2 as YYNGEE. CDR3 amino acids: CASSLSRGGNEQFF. The CDR3 nucleotides read TGTGCCAGCAGCCTTTCTCGAGGGGGCAATGAGCAGTTCTTC.

This clone has a handful of counts. This sequence joins TRBV5-1 and TRBJ2-1; the D gene is possibly TRBD2 (5 bases). The CDR3 has 17 amino acids. V lost 0 bases, J lost 1 base, and 14 bases lay in between. The germline V gene encodes CDR1 SGHRS and CDR2 YFSETQ. The CDR3 region has the DNA TGCGCCAGCAGCTTGGATGAGAGGGTAATTTCCTACAATGAGCAGTTCTTC. Protein product: CASSLDERVISYNEQFF. The full variable domain, its missing parts supplied by reference TRBV5-1 and TRBJ2-1, is KAGVTQTPRYLIKTRGQQVTLSCSPISGHRSVSWYQQTPGQGLQFLFEYFSETQRNKGNFPGRFSGRQFSNSRSEMNVSTLELGDSALYLCASSLDERVISYNEQFFGPGTRLTVL.

V and J are TRBV10-3 and TRBJ2-7, with D perhaps matching TRBD1 (6 bases). The CDR3 length is 12 residues. Trimming pared 11 bases from V and 2 bases from J, leaving 13 bases between. CDR1 is ENHRY and CDR2 is SYGVKD in the germline V gene. The CDR3 DNA reads TGTGCCGCCAGGGACATTGCCTACGAGCAGTACTTC. It codes for CAARDIAYEQYF.

This chain links TRBV3-1 (or the pseudogene TRBV3-2) with TRBJ2-7; 10 nucleotides agree with TRBD2. CDR3 size: 15 residues. J lost 1 base, V lost 3 bases, and 3 bases had no gene match. Germline CDR1 LGHDT, CDR2 YNNKEL (reference sequence). This chain's CDR3 is CASSQGLALSYEQYF. The CDR3, as DNA: TGTGCCAGCAGCCAGGGACTAGCGCTTTCCTACGAGCAGTACTTC.

This clone was detected a few times. CDR3 sequence reads: CASSPLGGQGSSYEQYF. CDR3 nucleotides: TGTGCCAGCAGCCCTCTAGGAGGACAGGGGAGCTCCTACGAGCAGTACTTC. This rearrangement joins TRBV11-2 to TRBJ2-7; 9 bases match TRBD1. The germline CDR1 and CDR2 sequences are SGHAT and FQNNGV. CDR3 size: 17 residues. Trimming removed 5 bases from V and 0 bases from J; junction bases left unmatched: 11. Complete variable domain (other parts from reference TRBV11-2 and TRBJ2-7): EAGVAQSPRYKIIEKRQSVAFWCNPISGHATLYWYQQILGQGPKLLIQFQNNGVVDDSQLPKDRFSAERLKGVDSTLKIQPAKLEDSAVYLCASSPLGGQGSSYEQYFGPGTRLTVT.

The V gene is TRBV7-6, the J gene TRBJ1-2; a possible D gene is TRBD1 (5 bases). The CDR3 is made up of 15 amino acids. Germline loops: CDR1 SGHVS, CDR2 FNYEAQ. Trimming took 5 bases from V and 3 from J, leaving 16 bases between them. The CDR3: CASSPLTGGHYGYTF. The CDR3 DNA reads TGTGCCAGCAGCCCCCTGACCGGGGGACACTATGGCTACACCTTC. Full variable domain (missing parts from reference TRBV7-6 and TRBJ1-2): GAGVSQSPRYKVTKRGQDVALRCDPISGHVSLYWYRQALGQGPEFLTYFNYEAQQDKSGLPNDRFSAERPEGSISTLTIQRTEQRDSAMYRCASSPLTGGHYGYTFGSGTRLTVV.

The chain joins TRBV25-1 to TRBJ1-1, with 9 bases that match TRBD1. CDR1 is MGHDK, CDR2 SYGVNS, per germline. V gave up 4 bases and J gave up 5 bases; unmatched junction bases: 8. The CDR3 is 15 residues long. The CDR3 protein is CASSAPTGGETEAFF. CDR3 in DNA: TGTGCCAGCAGTGCCCCTACAGGGGGCGAGACTGAAGCTTTCTTT. Full variable domain (missing parts from reference TRBV25-1 and TRBJ1-1): EADIYQTPRYLVIGTGKKITLECSQTMGHDKMYWYQQDPGMELHLIHYSYGVNSTEKGDLSSESTVSRIRTEHFPLTLESARPSHTSQYLCASSAPTGGETEAFFGQGTRLTVV.

The rearrangement links TRBV9 to TRBJ1-6; a possible D gene is TRBD1 (5 bases). The CDR3 runs 15 residues. V gave up 0 bases and J gave up 5 bases, with 9 bases separating them. Germline V lookup: CDR1 SGDLS, CDR2 YYNGEE. CDR3 nucleotides: TGTGCCAGCAGCGTAGATACAGGCAATAATTCACCCCTCCACTTT. This sequence encodes CASSVDTGNNSPLHF.

The rearrangement links TRBV7-8 to TRBJ1-2, with D uncertain. Germline values: CDR1 SGHVS, CDR2 FQNEAQ. The CDR3 consists of 14 residues. V lost 1 base, J lost 0 bases, and 6 bases lay in between. This CDR3 is CASSLDGTNYGYTF. Written as DNA, the CDR3 is TGTGCCAGCAGCTTAGACGGTACTAACTATGGCTACACCTTC.

The chain uses TRBV5-1 and TRBJ2-1; 8 bases line up with TRBD1. This CDR3 has 16 amino acids. V lost 3 bases and J lost 0; bases outside the gene matches: 5. Germline assignment: CDR1 SGHRS and CDR2 YFSETQ. The CDR3 region is CASSSTGVTSYNEQFF. The CDR3 DNA reads as TGCGCCAGCAGCTCGACAGGGGTGACCTCCTACAATGAGCAGTTCTTC.

The V call is TRBV13, the J call TRBJ2-1, with TRBD2 matching 11 bases. V shed 1 base and J 8 bases; nucleotides not matched to a gene: 4. This CDR3 has 15 amino acids. Germline CDR1 PRHDT, CDR2 FYEKMQ (reference sequence). The chain's CDR3 is CASSLETSGIDEQFF. The CDR3, as DNA: TGTGCCAGCAGCTTAGAGACTAGCGGGATCGATGAGCAGTTCTTC.

The chain has TRBV6-5 and TRBJ2-1; D call uncertain. CDR3 length: 14 residues. Trimming took off 7 bases at V and 0 bases at J, with 10 bases between the two ends. Looked up from germline, CDR1 is MNHEY and CDR2 is SVGAGI. DNA for the CDR3: TGTGCCAGCATTCCTAGGTTCTCCTACAATGAGCAGTTCTTC. Protein sequence: CASIPRFSYNEQFF.

This clone was seen more than once but under ten times. This chain joins TRBV7-9 and TRBJ2-2; unclear D gene. The ends were cut back, 1 base at V and 2 bases at J, with 11 bases in the middle. CDR1 is SEHNR, CDR2 FQNEAQ, per germline (reference sequence). The CDR3 totals 16 residues. The CDR3 DNA follows: TGTGCCAGCAGCTTAGGGAGTGGGTCTAACACCGGGGAGCTGTTTTTT. This gives the protein CASSLGSGSNTGELFF.

Only one count was recorded for this clone. The V and J genes are TRBV29-1 and TRBJ2-7, with TRBD2 matching 12 bases. CDR3 size: 15 residues. Per germline, CDR1 SQVTM and CDR2 ANQGSEA. The junction had 10 bases not matched to a gene; V was cut back by 7 bases and J by 3 bases. DNA for the CDR3: TGCAGCGCCCTCGAGGCGACTAGCGGGAGCTACGAGCAGTACTTC. This encodes CSALEATSGSYEQYF.

The chain couples TRBV5-5 to TRBJ1-1; a weak D match, TRBD1 (6 bases). The V and J ends lost 6 bases and 6 bases respectively, with 15 bases between them. This CDR3 region has 13 residues. CDR1 is SGHKS and CDR2 is YYEKEE in the germline V gene (reference sequence). The CDR3 is CASTLAGDPEAFF. In nucleotides, the CDR3 is TGTGCCAGCACCCTCGCAGGGGATCCTGAAGCTTTCTTT.

J is TRBJ2-7 and V is TRBV7-8; 13 bases agree with TRBD2. Germline assignment: CDR1 SGHVS and CDR2 FQNEAQ. The CDR3 extends over 19 amino acids. With 5 bases clipped from V and 0 bases from J, the junction kept 13 bases outside the gene matches. As DNA, the CDR3 is TGTGCCAGCAGCCCTAAGACCGGGACTAGCGGGGTTAGCTCCTACGAGCAGTACTTC. Protein: CASSPKTGTSGVSSYEQYF.

This clone was seen more than once but under ten times. The chain couples TRBV12-5 to TRBJ2-1, with 9 bases that match TRBD2. CDR1 LGHNT and CDR2 FRNRAP come from the germline V gene. This CDR3 is built from 15 residues. The V and J ends lost 2 bases and 2 bases, in that order; junction bases with no gene match: 1. The CDR3 protein is CASGLIAGAYNEQFF. The CDR3, as DNA: TGTGCTAGTGGTTTGATAGCGGGAGCCTACAATGAGCAGTTCTTC.

The CDR3 protein is CASSLGLYNEQFF. The CDR3 coding sequence is TGTGCCAGCAGTCTTGGACTTTACAATGAGCAGTTCTTC. V is TRBV6-2 or TRBV6-3 and J is TRBJ2-1; TRBD2 might be the D (5 bases). Germline V CDR1 and CDR2: MNHEY, SVGEGT. This CDR3 has 13 residues. V dropped 5 bases and J dropped 4 bases, with 9 bases sitting between them.

J is TRBJ2-7 and V is TRBV7-9, with 11 bases lining up with TRBD2. V was pared by 6 bases and J by 3 bases, with 7 bases of the junction left unmatched. The germline CDR1 and CDR2 sequences are SEHNR and FQNEAQ (reference sequence). The CDR3 has 15 amino acids. DNA for the CDR3: TGTGCCAGCAGTTTTAGCGGGAGGGAAGGCTACGAGCAGTACTTC. It codes for CASSFSGREGYEQYF. Looking up the rest from reference TRBV7-9 and TRBJ2-7 gives the full variable domain: DTGVSQNPRHKITKRGQNVTFRCDPISEHNRLYWYRQTLGQGPEFLTYFQNEAQLEKSRLLSDRFSAERPKGSFSTLEIQRTEQGDSAMYLCASSFSGREGYEQYFGPGTRLTVT.

V usage is TRBV6-6 and J usage is TRBJ2-7; possibly TRBD1 for D (6 bases). V was shortened by 2 bases and J by 5 bases, with 10 bases between the two germline ends. The CDR3 sequence is 13 residues long. Germline lookup yields CDR1 MNHNY and CDR2 SVGAGI (reference sequence). CDR3 sequence reads: CASSYNRENEQYF. In nucleotides, the CDR3 is TGTGCCAGCAGTTACAACAGGGAGAACGAGCAGTACTTC.

This chain connects TRBV11-3 to TRBJ2-1, with TRBD2 matching over 13 bases. The CDR3 consists of 14 residues. CDR1 SGHNT and CDR2 YENEEA come from the germline V gene. Losses at the gene ends were 5 bases for V and 12 bases for J; bases not matched to a gene: 7. This CDR3 is CASSSRLAGGWQFF. CDR3 bases: TGTGCCAGCAGCAGCCGACTAGCGGGAGGTTGGCAGTTCTTC. Drawing the rest from reference TRBV11-3 and TRBJ2-1, the complete variable domain is EAGVVQSPRYKIIEKKQPVAFWCNPISGHNTLYWYLQNLGQGPELLIRYENEEAVDDSQLPKDRFSAERLKGVDSTLKIQPAELGDSAVYLCASSSRLAGGWQFFGPGTRLTVL.

The sample holds a few counts of this clone. V and J are TRBV3-1 (or the pseudogene TRBV3-2) and TRBJ1-2; 7 nucleotides match TRBD1. Per germline, CDR1 LGHDT and CDR2 YNNKEL (reference sequence). The CDR3 is 15 amino acids. V shed 1 base, J shed 4 bases, and the junction held 6 bases outside the gene matches. CDR3: CASSQADRTSYGYTF. The CDR3 DNA is TGTGCCAGCAGCCAAGCGGACAGGACCTCCTATGGCTACACCTTC.

V usage is TRBV30 and J usage is TRBJ1-1; unclear D gene. This CDR3 region has 14 residues. V dropped 3 bases and J dropped 4 bases, with 15 bases sitting between them. Germline-derived CDR1 and CDR2 are GTSNPN and SVGIG (reference sequence). The CDR3 is CAWSALSPGTEAFF. For the CDR3, the DNA is TGTGCCTGGAGCGCTCTATCACCCGGCACTGAAGCTTTCTTT.